Each of the 20 T cell receptor beta chains below was sequenced from the same sample in a study of blood T cells in healthy people across ages. With a J-beta primer mix and a sample-barcoded 5' primer, a second PCR ran about 7 to 12 cycles. MiXCR was run by TCRdb on the 5' RACE reads, yielding one entry per CDR3 protein. The sample comprises about 940,000 distinct CDR3 sequences, 48% of which are singletons, and roughly 12% rests with the top ten. Sequenced material: blood. The source is a man aged 30 to 45 in good health.

A remark on this clonotype: One end of the junction is discordant with germline, which a read error may explain. The V call is TRBV6-5, the J call TRBJ2-6, with D perhaps being TRBD1 or TRBD2 (5 bases each). This CDR3 contains 17 residues. Germline V CDR1 and CDR2: MNHEY, SVGAGI. CDR3 region: CASSFSGKSSGANVPTF. As DNA, the CDR3 is TGTGCCAGCAGTTTCTCCGGGAAGAGCTCTGGGGCCAACGTCCCGACTTTC.

The V call is TRBV4-3, the J call TRBJ2-7; D may be TRBD2 (5 bases). Per the germline V gene, CDR1 is LGHNA and CDR2 is YSLEER. The length of the CDR3 is 13 residues. Trimming shortened V by 3 bases and J by 7 bases, and 13 bases separated the two germline ends. CDR3 loop: CASSQSSGGEQYF. CDR3 sequence (DNA): TGCGCCAGCAGCCAGTCTTCCGGCGGGGAGCAGTACTTC.

The table lists this clonotype with a few counts. V usage is TRBV4-1 and J usage is TRBJ2-3; no clear D. V lost 2 bases and J lost 4, with 7 bases in between. Germline CDR1 and CDR2: MGHRA and YSYEKL. The CDR3 runs 13 residues. The CDR3 DNA sequence: TGCGCCAGCAGCCAACTCCAGTCAGATACGCAGTATTTT. The encoded protein is CASSQLQSDTQYF.

V and J are TRBV3-1 and TRBJ2-5; D is ambiguous. The length of the CDR3 is 13 residues. V lost 8 bases and J 1 base, leaving 11 bases between the germline ends. Germline CDR1 is LGHDT and CDR2 is YNNKEL (reference sequence). The CDR3 loop reads CASAPTSQETQYF. The DNA of the CDR3 is TGTGCCAGCGCCCCTACGAGCCAAGAGACCCAGTACTTC.

This clonotype was seen a few times. The chain joins TRBV6-6 to TRBJ1-2; D unresolved. The CDR3 runs to 11 residues. Germline CDR1 MNHNY, CDR2 SVGAGI (reference sequence). Trimming pared 6 bases from V and 5 bases from J, leaving 7 bases between. CDR3 protein: CASRRSYGYTF. CDR3 DNA sequence: TGTGCCAGCAGGCGATCTTATGGCTACACCTTC.

In this sample, this clonotype turned up a few times. V is TRBV12-3 or TRBV12-4 and J is TRBJ2-3; 9 bases map to TRBD1. This CDR3 is built from 16 residues. V lost 3 bases and J lost 5; bases outside the gene matches: 9. The CDR3 loop is CASSFSTGGLRDTQYF. The CDR3 DNA is TGTGCCAGCAGTTTTAGCACAGGGGGCTTAAGAGATACGCAGTATTTT.

The chain joins TRBV6-1 to TRBJ1-4; D is possibly TRBD1 (6 bases). Trimming removed 3 bases from V and 7 bases from J, with 15 bases in between. This CDR3 is 15 amino acids long. CDR1 is MNHNS, CDR2 SASEGT, per germline. The CDR3 loop is CASSERQGLTEKLFF. The CDR3 DNA sequence: TGTGCCAGCAGTGAGCGGCAGGGGCTAACTGAAAAACTGTTTTTT.

The rearrangement uses TRBV7-9 and TRBJ1-1; D unclear. In germline, CDR1 is SEHNR, CDR2 FQNEAQ (reference sequence). The CDR3 has 13 amino acids. Trimming took 5 bases from V and 1 from J, leaving 8 bases between them. This CDR3 reads CASSGWENTEAFF. In nucleotides, the CDR3 is TGTGCCAGCAGCGGATGGGAGAACACTGAAGCTTTCTTT.

V gene TRBV6-1 combines with J gene TRBJ1-5, with a weak D call TRBD1 (5 bases). The CDR3 has 14 amino acids. V was shortened by 7 bases and J by 7 bases, with 17 bases between the two germline ends. CDR1 and CDR2 (germline): MNHNS, SASEGT. DNA for the CDR3: TGTGCCAGCACCAGGGAGATGGAGGGACAGCCCCAGCATTTT. It translates to CASTREMEGQPQHF.

This sequence joins TRBV6-2 or TRBV6-3 and TRBJ2-1, with 8 bases fitting TRBD2. Losses at the gene ends were 5 bases for V and 4 bases for J; bases not matched to a gene: 10. The CDR3 contains 16 residues. CDR1 and CDR2 from the germline V gene are MNHEY and SVGEGT. This CDR3 reads CASSTPSSGEYNEQFF. DNA for the CDR3: TGTGCCAGCAGTACTCCCAGTAGCGGGGAATACAATGAGCAGTTCTTC.

This sequence joins TRBV2 and TRBJ2-3; tentative D call: TRBD1 (5 bases). The germline CDR1 and CDR2 sequences are SNHLY and FYNNEI. This CDR3 is built from 10 residues. V shed 7 bases and J shed 12 bases, with 11 bases lying between them. As DNA, the CDR3 is TGTGCCAGCACGACAGCTTTTCAGTATTTT. Its translation is CASTTAFQYF.

The CDR3 here is CASSLRRDRVYNEQFF. The DNA for the CDR3 is TGTGCCAGCAGCTTGAGACGGGACAGGGTATACAATGAGCAGTTCTTC. V gene TRBV5-6 combines with J gene TRBJ2-1, with 9 bases fitting TRBD1. The CDR3 has 16 amino acids. V dropped 1 base and J dropped 4; count of bases not matched to a gene: 6. Germline-derived CDR1 and CDR2 are SGHDT and YYEEEE.

This clonotype was counted a single time. The gene calls are TRBV6-5 and TRBJ2-7; D is unresolved. Deletions cut 2 bases from V and 5 bases from J, with 10 bases between. Looked up from germline, CDR1 is MNHEY and CDR2 is SVGAGI. The CDR3 is 13 amino acids. Here the CDR3 reads CASSYRVGDEQYF. CDR3 nucleotide sequence: TGTGCCAGCAGTTACAGGGTTGGGGACGAGCAGTACTTC.

The chain is built from TRBV5-6 and TRBJ1-2, with D perhaps matching TRBD1 (6 bases). Between the trimmed V and J ends, which lost 3 bases and 7 bases, there was a span of 13 bases. This CDR3 contains 13 residues. CDR1 is SGHDT, CDR2 YYEEEE, per germline. CDR3 sequence: CASSWWTARGYTF. For the CDR3, the DNA is TGTGCCAGCAGCTGGTGGACAGCTCGTGGCTACACCTTC. Supplemented by reference TRBV5-6 and TRBJ1-2, the full variable domain reads DAGVTQSPTHLIKTRGQQVTLRCSPKSGHDTVSWYQQALGQGPQFIFQYYEEEERQRGNFPDRFSGHQFPNYSSELNVNALLLGDSALYLCASSWWTARGYTFGSGTRLTVV.

The chain is built from TRBV27 and TRBJ2-4, with D perhaps matching TRBD1 (6 bases). TRBJ2-7 matches the DNA end more closely, so the J call is doubtful. Germline CDR1 MNHEY, CDR2 SMNVEV (reference sequence). The CDR3 is 13 amino acids. The CDR3 nucleotides read TGTGCCAGCAGCTGGACAGCTTACTACGAGCAGTACTTC. Translating it yields CASSWTAYYEQYF.

This clonotype has a handful of counts. The rearrangement uses TRBV20-1 and TRBJ1-6; TRBD1 matches at 10 bases. V lost 3 bases, J lost 8 bases, and 7 bases stayed unmatched. The V gene's germline CDR1 is DFQATT and CDR2 SNEGSKA (reference sequence). The CDR3 has 15 residues. In nucleotides, the CDR3 is TGCAGTGCTAGTGCCGTGACAGGGGGCGATTCACCCCTCCACTTT. Its protein product is CSASAVTGGDSPLHF.

V usage is TRBV6-5 and J usage is TRBJ2-4; D is unresolved. This CDR3 has 11 amino acids. The V end lost 10 bases, the J end lost 7 bases, and 11 bases lay between the germline ends. Germline V lookup: CDR1 MNHEY, CDR2 SVGAGI. The CDR3: CATRTGNIQYF. The CDR3 nucleotides read TGTGCCACCCGGACCGGGAACATTCAGTACTTC.

The chain uses TRBV4-1 and TRBJ2-1; 13 bases are a match to TRBD2. Germline lookup yields CDR1 MGHRA and CDR2 YSYEKL. V lost 3 bases, J lost 5 bases, and 10 bases stayed unmatched. This CDR3 is 18 amino acids long. CDR3 residues: CASSQGTSGVTYHNEQFF. The DNA of the CDR3 is TGCGCCAGCAGCCAGGGGACTAGCGGGGTTACCTATCACAATGAGCAGTTCTTC.

A few counts support this clonotype. The genes are TRBV5-6 and TRBJ1-5; D is possibly TRBD1 (5 bases). The germline V gene has CDR1 SGHDT and CDR2 YYEEEE. V was trimmed by 0 bases and J by 5 bases, leaving 12 bases between them. The length of the CDR3 is 15 residues. CDR3 loop: CASSLGFQGYQPQHF. The CDR3, as DNA: TGTGCCAGCAGCTTGGGTTTCCAGGGCTATCAGCCCCAGCATTTT.

In regard to this clonotype: One junction end does not reproduce the germline sequence, and a read error may be involved. This chain uses TRBV7-2 with TRBJ1-4; D remains unclear. The CDR3 runs to 13 residues. Germline V lookup: CDR1 SGHTA, CDR2 FQGNSA. The CDR3 nucleotides are TGTGCCAGTAGCTTAAATGTAGGGGAAAAACTGTTTTTT. Translating it yields CASSLNVGEKLFF. The full variable domain, with the rest looked up from reference TRBV7-2 and TRBJ1-4, is GAGVSQSPSNKVTEKGKDVELRCDPISGHTALYWYRQSLGQGLEFLIYFQGNSAPDKSGLPSDRFSAERTGGSVSTLTIQRTQQEDSAVYLCASSLNVGEKLFFGSGTQLSVL.